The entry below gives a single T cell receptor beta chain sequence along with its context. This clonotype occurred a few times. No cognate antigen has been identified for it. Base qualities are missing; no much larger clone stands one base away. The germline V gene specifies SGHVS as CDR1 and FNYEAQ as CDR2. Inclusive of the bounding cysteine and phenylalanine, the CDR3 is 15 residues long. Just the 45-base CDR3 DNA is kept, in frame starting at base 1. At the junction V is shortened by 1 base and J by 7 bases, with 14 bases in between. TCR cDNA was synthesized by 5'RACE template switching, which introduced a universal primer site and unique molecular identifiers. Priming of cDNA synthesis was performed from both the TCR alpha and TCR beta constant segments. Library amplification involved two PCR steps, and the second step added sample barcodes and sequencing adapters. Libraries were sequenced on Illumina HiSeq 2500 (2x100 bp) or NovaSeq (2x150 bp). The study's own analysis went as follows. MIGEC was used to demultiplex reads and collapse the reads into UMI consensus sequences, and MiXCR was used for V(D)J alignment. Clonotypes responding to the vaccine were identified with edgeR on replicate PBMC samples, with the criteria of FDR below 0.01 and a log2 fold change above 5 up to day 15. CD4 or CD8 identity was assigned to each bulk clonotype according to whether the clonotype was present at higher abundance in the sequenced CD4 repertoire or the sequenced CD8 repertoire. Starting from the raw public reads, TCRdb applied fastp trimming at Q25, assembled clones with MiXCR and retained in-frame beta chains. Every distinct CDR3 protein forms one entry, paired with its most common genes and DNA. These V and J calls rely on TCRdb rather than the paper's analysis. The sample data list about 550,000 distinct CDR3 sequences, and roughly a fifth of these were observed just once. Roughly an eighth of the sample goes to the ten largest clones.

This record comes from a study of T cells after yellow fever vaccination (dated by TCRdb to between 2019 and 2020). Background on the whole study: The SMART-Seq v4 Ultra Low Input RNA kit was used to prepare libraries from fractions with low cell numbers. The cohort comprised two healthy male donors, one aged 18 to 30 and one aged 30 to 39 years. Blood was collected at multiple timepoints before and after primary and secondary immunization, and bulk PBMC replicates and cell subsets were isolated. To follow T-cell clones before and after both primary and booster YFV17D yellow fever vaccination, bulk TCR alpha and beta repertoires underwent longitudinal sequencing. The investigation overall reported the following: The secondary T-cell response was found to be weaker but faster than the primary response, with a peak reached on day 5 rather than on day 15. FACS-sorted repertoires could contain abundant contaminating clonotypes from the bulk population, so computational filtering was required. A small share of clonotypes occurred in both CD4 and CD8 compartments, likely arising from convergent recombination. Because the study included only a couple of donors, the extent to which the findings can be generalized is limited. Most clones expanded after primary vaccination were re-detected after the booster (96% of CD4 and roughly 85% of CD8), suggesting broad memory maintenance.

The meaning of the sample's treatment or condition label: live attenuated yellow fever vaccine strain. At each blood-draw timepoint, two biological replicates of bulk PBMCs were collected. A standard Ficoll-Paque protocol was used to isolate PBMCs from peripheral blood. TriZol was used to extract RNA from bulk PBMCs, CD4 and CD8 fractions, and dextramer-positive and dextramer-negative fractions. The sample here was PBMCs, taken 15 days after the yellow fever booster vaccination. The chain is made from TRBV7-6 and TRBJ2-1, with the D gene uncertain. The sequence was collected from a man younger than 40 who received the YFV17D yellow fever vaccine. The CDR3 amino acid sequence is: CASSLGPFRGNEQFF. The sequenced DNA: TGTGCCAGCAGCTTAGGCCCTTTCCGAGGAAATGAGCAGTTCTTC.